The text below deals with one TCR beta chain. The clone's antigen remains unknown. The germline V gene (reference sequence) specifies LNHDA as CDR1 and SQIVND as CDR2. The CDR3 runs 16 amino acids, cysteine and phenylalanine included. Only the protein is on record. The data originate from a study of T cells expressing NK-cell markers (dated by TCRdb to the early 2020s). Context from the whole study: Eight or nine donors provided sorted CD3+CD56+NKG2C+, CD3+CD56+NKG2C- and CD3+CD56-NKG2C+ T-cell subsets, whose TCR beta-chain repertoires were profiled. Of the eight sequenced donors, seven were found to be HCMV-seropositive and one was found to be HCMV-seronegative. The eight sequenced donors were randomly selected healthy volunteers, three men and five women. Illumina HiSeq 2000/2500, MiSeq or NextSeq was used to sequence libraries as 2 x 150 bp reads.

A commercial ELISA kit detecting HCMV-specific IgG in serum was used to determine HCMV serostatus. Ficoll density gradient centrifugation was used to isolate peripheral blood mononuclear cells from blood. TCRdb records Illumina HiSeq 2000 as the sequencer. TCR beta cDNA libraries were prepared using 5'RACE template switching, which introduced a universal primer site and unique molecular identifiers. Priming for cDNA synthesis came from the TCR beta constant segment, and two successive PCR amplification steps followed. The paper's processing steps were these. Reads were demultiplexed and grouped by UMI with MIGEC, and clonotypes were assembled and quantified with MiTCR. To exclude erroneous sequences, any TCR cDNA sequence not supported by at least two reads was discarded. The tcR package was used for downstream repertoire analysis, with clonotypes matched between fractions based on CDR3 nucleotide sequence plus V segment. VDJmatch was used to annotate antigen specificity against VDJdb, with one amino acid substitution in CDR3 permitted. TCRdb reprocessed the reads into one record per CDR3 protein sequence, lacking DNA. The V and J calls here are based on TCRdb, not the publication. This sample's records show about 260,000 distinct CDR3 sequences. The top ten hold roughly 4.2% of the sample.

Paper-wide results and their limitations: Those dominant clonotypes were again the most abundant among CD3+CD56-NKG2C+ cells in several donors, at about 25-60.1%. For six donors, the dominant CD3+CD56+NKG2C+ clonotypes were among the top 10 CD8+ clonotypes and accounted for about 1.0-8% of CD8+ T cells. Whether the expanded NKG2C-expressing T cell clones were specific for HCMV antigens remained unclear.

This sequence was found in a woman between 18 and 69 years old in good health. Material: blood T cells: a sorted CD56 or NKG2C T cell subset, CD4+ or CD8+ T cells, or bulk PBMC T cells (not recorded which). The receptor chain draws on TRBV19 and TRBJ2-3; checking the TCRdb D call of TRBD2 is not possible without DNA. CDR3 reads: CASSITGTTFTDTQYF.